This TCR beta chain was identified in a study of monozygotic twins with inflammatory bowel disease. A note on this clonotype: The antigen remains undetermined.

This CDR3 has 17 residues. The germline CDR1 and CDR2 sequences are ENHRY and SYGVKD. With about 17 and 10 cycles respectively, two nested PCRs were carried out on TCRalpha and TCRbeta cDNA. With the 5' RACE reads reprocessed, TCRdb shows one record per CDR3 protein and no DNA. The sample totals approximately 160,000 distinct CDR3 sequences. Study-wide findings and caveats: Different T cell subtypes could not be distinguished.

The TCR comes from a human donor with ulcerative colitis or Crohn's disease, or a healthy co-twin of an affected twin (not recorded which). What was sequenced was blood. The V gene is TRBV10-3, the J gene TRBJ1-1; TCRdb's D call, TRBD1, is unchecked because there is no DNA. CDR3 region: CAIKSRQGLGANTEAFF.